This is a list of T cell receptor beta chains from one sample in a study of blood T cell repertoires in COVID-19. Libraries were prepared by immunoSEQ multiplex PCR; TCRdb keeps only in-frame clonotypes and omits some of them. The top ten hold roughly 19% of the sample, which has around 150,000 clones, around 80% seen once. Source material: peripheral blood. Receptor source: a woman older than 75 with acute or convalescent COVID-19. Both conserved end residues are part of each CDR3. Fields, in order: V gene, D gene, clone size, J gene, CDR3 protein, CDR3 DNA. D genes are given only for firm matches. Some rows have no size entry. The others give once, few or many, or a class for an expanded clone.

v_call: TRBV27
d_call: .
clone_size: .
j_call: TRBJ1-6
cdr3_aa: CASSLYGTGTANSPLHF
cdr3_nt: TGTGCCAGCAGTTTATACGGCACAGGAACTGCTAATTCACCCCTCCACTTT

v_call: TRBV28
d_call: .
clone_size: .
j_call: TRBJ2-1
cdr3_aa: CASSPTGTRFDNEQFF
cdr3_nt: TGTGCCAGCAGCCCTACCGGGACACGGTTCGACAATGAGCAGTTCTTC

v_call: TRBV27
d_call: TRBD1
clone_size: .
j_call: TRBJ2-7
cdr3_aa: CASRNRGYEQYF
cdr3_nt: TGTGCCAGCCGTAACAGGGGCTACGAGCAGTACTTC

v_call: TRBV7-9
d_call: TRBD1
clone_size: .
j_call: TRBJ1-4
cdr3_aa: CASSLVQGATNEKLFF
cdr3_nt: TGTGCCAGCAGCTTAGTACAGGGGGCAACTAATGAAAAACTGTTTTTT

v_call: TRBV14
d_call: .
clone_size: .
j_call: TRBJ2-2
cdr3_aa: CASSQDLGLGYTGELFF
cdr3_nt: TGTGCCAGCAGCCAAGATCTGGGGCTGGGGTACACCGGGGAGCTGTTTTTT

v_call: TRBV6-6
d_call: .
clone_size: .
j_call: TRBJ1-2
cdr3_aa: CASSQKGATYGYTF
cdr3_nt: TGTGCCAGCAGCCAAAAAGGAGCAACCTATGGCTACACCTTC

v_call: TRBV19
d_call: .
clone_size: .
j_call: TRBJ2-5
cdr3_aa: CASSLQGVGETQYF
cdr3_nt: TGTGCCAGTAGTTTACAGGGAGTTGGAGAGACCCAGTACTTC

v_call: TRBV5-5
d_call: TRBD1
clone_size: .
j_call: TRBJ1-6
cdr3_aa: CASSLIGTGDSPLHF
cdr3_nt: TGTGCCAGCAGCTTGATCGGGACAGGGGATTCACCCCTCCACTTT

v_call: TRBV28
d_call: .
clone_size: .
j_call: TRBJ1-5
cdr3_aa: CASSFFPAGNQPQHF
cdr3_nt: TGTGCCAGCAGTTTTTTCCCCGCGGGCAATCAGCCCCAGCATTTT

v_call: TRBV21-1
d_call: .
clone_size: .
j_call: TRBJ1-5
cdr3_aa: CASSKEGGSLQYSNQPQHF
cdr3_nt: TGTGCCAGCAGCAAAGAAGGGGGATCCCTTCAGTATAGCAATCAGCCCCAGCATTTT

v_call: TRBV7-8
d_call: TRBD1
clone_size: .
j_call: TRBJ2-7
cdr3_aa: CASSPRTGGFFVSYEQYF
cdr3_nt: TGTGCCAGCAGCCCCCGGACAGGCGGTTTTTTCGTCTCCTACGAGCAGTACTTC

v_call: TRBV19
d_call: .
clone_size: .
j_call: TRBJ2-7
cdr3_aa: CASPKSRQDDYEQYF
cdr3_nt: TGTGCCAGCCCTAAATCCCGGCAGGATGACTACGAGCAGTACTTC

v_call: TRBV7-2
d_call: TRBD1
clone_size: .
j_call: TRBJ1-4
cdr3_aa: CASSATGPNEKLFF
cdr3_nt: TGTGCCAGCAGCGCGACAGGGCCAAATGAAAAACTGTTTTTT

v_call: TRBV5-4
d_call: TRBD2
clone_size: .
j_call: TRBJ2-2
cdr3_aa: CAAGSRASGRSGELFF
cdr3_nt: TGTGCCGCCGGAAGTAGGGCTAGCGGGAGGTCCGGGGAGCTGTTTTTT

v_call: TRBV3-1/TRBV3-2
d_call: .
clone_size: .
j_call: TRBJ2-7
cdr3_aa: CASSRGGAFSEQYF
cdr3_nt: TGTGCCAGCAGCCGAGGAGGGGCCTTCTCCGAGCAGTACTTC

v_call: TRBV25-1
d_call: .
clone_size: .
j_call: TRBJ1-2
cdr3_aa: CASNWGHGYTF
cdr3_nt: TGTGCCAGCAATTGGGGGCATGGCTACACCTTC

v_call: TRBV16
d_call: .
clone_size: .
j_call: TRBJ1-5
cdr3_aa: CASTIERVQPQHF
cdr3_nt: TGTGCCAGCACCATTGAGCGGGTTCAGCCCCAGCATTTT

v_call: TRBV5-4
d_call: TRBD2
clone_size: .
j_call: TRBJ2-1
cdr3_aa: CASSLGFGGSGNEQFF
cdr3_nt: TGTGCCAGCAGCTTGGGGTTCGGCGGGAGTGGTAATGAGCAGTTCTTC

v_call: TRBV5-1
d_call: TRBD1
clone_size: once
j_call: TRBJ2-7
cdr3_aa: CASSSRDRFSEQYF
cdr3_nt: TGCGCCAGCAGCTCTCGGGACAGGTTTTCCGAGCAGTACTTC

v_call: TRBV6-1
d_call: TRBD2
clone_size: .
j_call: TRBJ2-1
cdr3_aa: CASSEIAGGQWEQFF
cdr3_nt: TGTGCCAGCAGTGAAATAGCGGGGGGGCAGTGGGAGCAGTTCTTC

v_call: TRBV7-2
d_call: .
clone_size: .
j_call: TRBJ2-7
cdr3_aa: CASSLGDILYEQYF
cdr3_nt: TGTGCCAGCAGCTTAGGGGACATCCTCTACGAGCAGTACTTC

v_call: TRBV6-5
d_call: TRBD1
clone_size: .
j_call: TRBJ1-5
cdr3_aa: CASSYSGQGPQHF
cdr3_nt: TGTGCCAGCAGTTACTCGGGACAGGGGCCCCAGCATTTT

v_call: TRBV30
d_call: TRBD2
clone_size: .
j_call: TRBJ2-1
cdr3_aa: CAWSVSAGRQFF
cdr3_nt: TGTGCCTGGAGTGTATCAGCGGGGCGGCAGTTCTTC

v_call: TRBV4-1
d_call: TRBD2
clone_size: .
j_call: TRBJ2-1
cdr3_aa: CASSPTSGGRYNEQFF
cdr3_nt: TGCGCCAGCAGCCCCACTAGCGGGGGACGCTACAATGAGCAGTTCTTC

v_call: TRBV5-1
d_call: .
clone_size: once
j_call: TRBJ2-3
cdr3_aa: CASSLSGWVSTDTQYF
cdr3_nt: TGCGCCAGCAGCCTCTCGGGGTGGGTGTCCACAGATACGCAGTATTTT

v_call: TRBV15
d_call: .
clone_size: few
j_call: TRBJ1-1
cdr3_aa: CATSRVLGRGTEAFF
cdr3_nt: TGTGCCACCAGCAGAGTACTCGGGCGCGGGACTGAAGCTTTCTTT

v_call: TRBV3-1/TRBV3-2
d_call: .
clone_size: .
j_call: TRBJ2-1
cdr3_aa: CASSQGLGVDEQFF
cdr3_nt: TGTGCCAGCAGCCAAGGTCTAGGAGTGGATGAGCAGTTCTTC

v_call: TRBV7-2
d_call: TRBD2
clone_size: .
j_call: TRBJ2-3
cdr3_aa: CASSFKSAGGDTQYF
cdr3_nt: TGTGCCAGCAGCTTCAAATCGGCGGGAGGGGATACGCAGTATTTT

v_call: TRBV5-1
d_call: .
clone_size: .
j_call: TRBJ2-7
cdr3_aa: CANEFTRGHEQYF
cdr3_nt: TGCGCCAACGAATTCACCAGGGGACACGAGCAGTACTTC

v_call: TRBV20-1
d_call: .
clone_size: .
j_call: TRBJ1-2
cdr3_aa: CSATQYGYTF
cdr3_nt: TGCAGTGCTACGCAGTATGGCTACACCTTC

v_call: TRBV28
d_call: TRBD1
clone_size: .
j_call: TRBJ2-7
cdr3_aa: CASRGTGYSYEQYF
cdr3_nt: TGTGCCAGCAGAGGGACAGGTTACTCCTACGAGCAGTACTTC

v_call: TRBV7-2
d_call: TRBD1
clone_size: .
j_call: TRBJ2-7
cdr3_aa: CASRSNKGAGEQYF
cdr3_nt: TGTGCCAGCAGATCAAACAAGGGGGCCGGCGAGCAGTACTTC